The subject of this entry is one TCR beta chain. The antigen is not known. This CDR3 spans 14 amino acids. Trimming removed 8 bases at V and 4 bases at J, with 16 bases between. With a J-beta primer mix and a sample-barcoded 5' primer, a second PCR ran about 7 to 12 cycles. A 12-random-nucleotide template-switch adaptor tagged each cDNA molecule. TCRdb re-analysed the 5' RACE reads in MiXCR, keeping a single row per CDR3 protein. The sample holds hundreds of thousands of distinct CDR3 sequences, about 59% seen once. These data come from a study of blood T cells in healthy people across ages. Study-wide findings and caveats: Older age went with lower TCR beta diversity per million T cells, in a roughly linear way. Unknown CMV status may confound age-related changes in expanded clones.

The sequencing sample was made of blood. The chain uses TRBV12-3 or TRBV12-4 and TRBJ2-3, with D tentatively TRBD1 (5 bases). This sequence originates from a man aged 25-45 years in good health. CDR3 DNA: TGTGCCAGCGGCCAGGGCGGATCTTCAGATACGCAGTATTTT. Amino acid sequence: CASGQGGSSDTQYF.